These 13 T cell receptor beta chains were all obtained from the same sample, sequenced in a study of spatial heterogeneity in lung cancer. No cognate antigen is known for these TCRs. Whole-study findings and limits: Tumors with more nonsynonymous mutations had more expanded intratumoral alpha and beta TCRs.

TCRdb fed the 5' RACE reads into MiXCR, producing one record per CDR3 protein. The sample yields about 100,000 distinct CDR3 sequences, 4.4% seen once. As to time point: sample taken at primary tumor resection. The material was lung tumor tissue, obtained at surgery. The receptor source for this set is a male donor with early-stage non-small cell lung cancer.

This clonotype was picked up many times. CDR3 loop: CASSRLEGNTIYF. CDR3 coding DNA: TGTGCCAGCAGCCGATTGGAGGGAAACACCATATATTTT. The chain is built from TRBV3-1 and TRBJ1-3; no reliable D call. Germline CDR1 LGHDT, CDR2 YNNKEL (reference sequence). This CDR3 contains 13 residues. V lost 4 bases, J lost 4 bases, and 8 bases lay in between.

Ten or more counts support this clonotype. The chain couples TRBV6-5 to TRBJ2-1; D might be TRBD1 (6 bases). CDR1 MNHEY and CDR2 SVGAGI come from the germline V gene. There are 14 residues in the CDR3. V dropped 0 bases and J dropped 9 bases, with 12 bases sitting between them. The CDR3 region has the DNA TGTGCCAGCAGTTACTCATCAGGGGAGTCTGAGCAGTTCTTC. Translating it yields CASSYSSGESEQFF.

This clonotype showed up many times. The chain employs TRBV9 and TRBJ2-2, with unresolved D. CDR3 length: 15 amino acids. V lost 2 bases and J lost 6, with 14 bases in between. Germline-derived CDR1 and CDR2 are SGDLS and YYNGEE. The DNA for the CDR3 is TGTGCCAGCAGCGTTAGGTGGGCAGCCCCCGGGGAGCTGTTTTTT. It codes for CASSVRWAAPGELFF.

This clonotype occurred many times. The genes are TRBV6-5 and TRBJ1-2; TRBD1 matches at 8 bases. Germline trimming cut 5 bases from V and 4 bases from J; bases unmatched to any gene: 3. The CDR3 has 13 residues. Germline values: CDR1 MNHEY, CDR2 SVGAGI. CDR3 protein: CASSPTGGYGYTF. The CDR3, as DNA: TGTGCCAGCAGTCCTACAGGGGGCTATGGCTACACCTTC.

This clonotype showed up many times. This sequence joins TRBV28 and TRBJ1-6; 9 nucleotides align to TRBD1. The CDR3 extends over 16 amino acids. CDR1 and CDR2 from the germline V gene are MDHEN and SYDVKM. After removal of 5 bases from V and 5 bases from J, the junction contained 7 bases not matched to a gene. The CDR3 nucleotides read TGTGCCAGCAGTCCGGACAGGGGAGGAAATAATTCACCCCTCCACTTT. This encodes CASSPDRGGNNSPLHF.

The table lists this clonotype with many counts. This rearrangement joins TRBV2 to TRBJ2-5, with 10 bases matching TRBD1. CDR1 and CDR2 from the germline V gene are SNHLY and FYNNEI. The CDR3 sequence is 12 residues long. With V trimmed by 10 bases and J by 4 bases, 3 bases remained unmatched. The CDR3 DNA reads as TGTGCCATTGACAGGGGGCGAGAGACCCAGTACTTC. Its translation is CAIDRGRETQYF.

This clonotype has at least ten counts. The gene calls are TRBV7-6 and TRBJ2-1; D is ambiguous. CDR1 SGHVS and CDR2 FNYEAQ come from the germline V gene. Trimming took off 5 bases at V and 7 bases at J, with 9 bases between the two ends. The CDR3 loop spans 12 amino acids. In DNA form, the CDR3 reads TGTGCCAGCAGCCCGGGTTATAATGAGCAGTTCTTC. This codes for CASSPGYNEQFF.

This clonotype was observed a handful of times. V gene TRBV6-5 combines with J gene TRBJ2-5; 8 nucleotides match TRBD1. Germline lookup yields CDR1 MNHEY and CDR2 SVGAGI. Trimming cost V 2 bases and J 10 bases; bases outside gene matches: 12. CDR3 length equals 15 residues. This CDR3 is CASSYSRGPGWNQYF. The CDR3 coding sequence is TGTGCCAGCAGTTACAGCAGGGGGCCGGGTTGGAACCAGTACTTC.

This clonotype was picked up many times. The gene calls are TRBV6-1 and TRBJ1-5, with D possibly being TRBD1 (6 bases). With 1 base removed from V and 3 bases from J, the gap between germline ends came to 10 bases. Germline V gene data show CDR1 as MNHNS and CDR2 as SASEGT. The length of the CDR3 is 15 residues. CDR3 sequence: CASSEDRQDNQPQHF. The CDR3 coding sequence is TGTGCCAGCAGTGAAGATAGACAGGACAATCAGCCCCAGCATTTT.

The V call is TRBV24-1, the J call TRBJ2-2; TRBD1 is a possible D gene (7 bases). With 1 base removed from V and 4 bases from J, the gap between germline ends came to 12 bases. There are 16 residues in the CDR3. The germline gives CDR1 KGHDR, CDR2 SFDVKD. CDR3 sequence (DNA): TGTGCCACCAGTGATTTCCCCCAGGGGGGCACCGGGGAGCTGTTTTTT. Amino acid sequence: CATSDFPQGGTGELFF.

This clonotype was seen a few times. The CDR3 sequence is CASSPGGVTEAFF. The CDR3 coding sequence is TGTGCCAGCAGCCCCGGGGGGGTCACTGAAGCTTTCTTT. The V gene is TRBV7-9, the J gene TRBJ1-1; possibly TRBD1 for D (5 bases). CDR1 SEHNR and CDR2 FQNEAQ come from the germline V gene (reference sequence). The CDR3 is 13 amino acids. V was trimmed by 5 bases and J by 4 bases, leaving 11 bases between them.

The sample holds many counts of this clonotype. The CDR3 sequence: CASSLDRSADTQYF. CDR3 DNA sequence: TGTGCCAGCAGCTTAGACAGGAGTGCAGATACGCAGTATTTT. V gene TRBV7-6 combines with J gene TRBJ2-3; maybe TRBD1 (5 bases). Trimming took 1 base from V and 4 from J, leaving 9 bases between them. The CDR3 is made up of 14 amino acids. Germline CDR1 is SGHVS and CDR2 is FNYEAQ.

This clonotype was found a few times. CDR3 amino acids: CASSPGISTDTQYF. In DNA, the CDR3 is TGCGCCAGCAGCCCCGGGATTAGCACAGATACGCAGTATTTT. V usage is TRBV5-1 and J usage is TRBJ2-3, with D possibly being TRBD2 (5 bases). Germline V gene lookup returns CDR1 SGHRS and CDR2 YFSETQ. V was clipped by 4 bases and J by 0 bases, with 9 bases between them. CDR3 length equals 14 residues.